The 5 T cell receptor beta chains given below trace back to one sample, sequenced in a study of T cells in women clearing cervical HPV infection. TCRdb's copy holds only in-frame clones and misses some; the assay was immunoSEQ multiplex PCR. This sample's table has 20,000 to 25,000 clones. What was sequenced was blood buffy coat. These receptor sequences come from a woman aged 18 to 75 with a cervical HPV16 infection that either progressed to CIN3+ or cleared (not recorded which).

Remarks on this clone: The read ends 3 residues before the CDR3 terminus; that terminus is restored from the germline J gene. The V and J genes are TRBV5-1 and TRBJ2-7; no clear D. Trimming removed 4 bases from V and 6 bases from J, with 23 bases in between. Germline values: CDR1 SGHRS, CDR2 YFSETQ. This CDR3 comprises 16 residues. CDR3 region: CASSQNPGSQRSEQYF. The CDR3 bases that were read are TGCGCCAGCAGCCAAAATCCCGGGTCCCAACGATCCGAG.

In the case of this clone: With the read ending 3 residues before the CDR3 end, the germline J gene is used to fill in that end. The chain is built from TRBV29-1 and TRBJ1-5; D perhaps matches TRBD1 (6 bases). V dropped 6 bases and J dropped 7 bases, with 19 bases sitting between them. CDR3 length: 14 residues. CDR1 is SQVTM, CDR2 ANQGSEA, per germline. The sequenced part of the CDR3 DNA is TGCAGCGTCACGACAGGACCGGGGAGGCAGCCC. Its translation is CSVTTGPGRQP. The whole CDR3 protein reads CSVTTGPGRQPQHF. Using reference TRBV29-1 and TRBJ1-5 for the parts outside the CDR3, the full variable domain is SAVISQKPSRDICQRGTSLTIQCQVDSQVTMMFWYRQQPGQSLTLIATANQGSEATYESGFVIDKFPISRPNLTFSTLTVSNMSPEDSSIYLCSVTTGPGRQPQHFGDGTRLSIL.

For this clone: The read terminates 3 residues ahead of where the CDR3 ends, so the germline J gene completes it. This chain uses TRBV7-9 with TRBJ1-5; the D gene is possibly TRBD1 (5 bases). This CDR3 comprises 15 residues. Trimming took 1 base from V and 4 from J, leaving 11 bases between them. Germline V gives CDR1 SEHNR, CDR2 FQNEAQ (reference sequence). CDR3 bases read: TGTGCCAGCAGCTTAGGTCGGGGGGGGAATCAGCCC. It codes for CASSLGRGGNQP. The whole CDR3 protein reads CASSLGRGGNQPQHF. The whole variable domain, filled in from reference TRBV7-9 and TRBJ1-5, reads DTGVSQNPRHKITKRGQNVTFRCDPISEHNRLYWYRQTLGQGPEFLTYFQNEAQLEKSRLLSDRFSAERPKGSFSTLEIQRTEQGDSAMYLCASSLGRGGNQPQHFGDGTRLSIL.

Comments on this clone: The read finishes 3 residues shy of the CDR3 end, and the germline J gene is used to complete it. The chain uses TRBV7-2 and TRBJ1-2; D not certain. There are 14 residues in the CDR3. Germline assignment: CDR1 SGHTA and CDR2 FQGNSA. The DNA read from the CDR3 is TGTGCCAGCAGCTTAGTGAGAGGGTTGAGAGGC. Amino acid sequence: CASSLVRGLRG. In full, the CDR3 reads CASSLVRGLRGYTF. Filled out from reference TRBV7-2 and TRBJ1-2, the complete variable domain reads GAGVSQSPSNKVTEKGKDVELRCDPISGHTALYWYRQSLGQGLEFLIYFQGNSAPDKSGLPSDRFSAERTGGSVSTLTIQRTQQEDSAVYLCASSLVRGLRGYTFGSGTRLTVV.

On this clone: The CDR3 end falls 3 residues outside the read, so it is completed with the germline J gene. The chain has TRBV12-3 or TRBV12-4 and TRBJ2-5; the D gene is possibly TRBD2 (7 bases). V dropped 1 base and J dropped 2 bases, with 17 bases sitting between them. The CDR3 runs to 17 residues. The DNA read from the CDR3 is TGTGCCAGCAGTTTAGAGGGGCGGGGGCCTCAGCAAGAGACC. As protein: CASSLEGRGPQQET. The whole CDR3 is CASSLEGRGPQQETQYF.